The rows below give T cell receptor beta chains drawn from one sample of a study of blood T cell repertoires in COVID-19. Produced via immunoSEQ multiplex PCR; TCRdb's table is partial and in-frame only. The sample consists of roughly 260,000 clones, 80% to 90% of them appearing once. Sequenced sample: peripheral blood. These receptors all come from a woman between 65 and 79 years old with acute or convalescent COVID-19. CDR3s leave out the opening cysteine and the closing phenylalanine or tryptophan. Fields, in order: CDR3 protein, V gene, J gene.

ASSLGGTGKETQY,TRBV11-2,TRBJ2-5
ASSARGTGGNQPQH,TRBV3-1/TRBV3-2,TRBJ1-5
ASSSSSYGYT,TRBV28,TRBJ1-2
ASSGMSDRFGGYT,TRBV2,TRBJ1-2
ASSGKDRAGELF,TRBV2,TRBJ2-2
ASSLDLAVNTGELF,TRBV5-1,TRBJ2-2
ASSQGFRRGGPLETQY,TRBV4-1,TRBJ2-5
ASSLTTGSNQPQH,TRBV7-9,TRBJ1-5
ASSQDWARNQPQH,TRBV4-1,TRBJ1-5
ASSLGQPNQPQH,TRBV18,TRBJ1-5
SVEASPGQGMNYGYT,TRBV29-1,TRBJ1-2
ASSKVNRDSYGYT,TRBV21-1,TRBJ1-2
ASSFVGGQLF,TRBV7-9,TRBJ1-4
AISARGRGDSPLH,TRBV10-3,TRBJ1-6
ASSLATGGYEQF,TRBV7-9,TRBJ2-1
ASSVHFSGEQY,TRBV9,TRBJ2-7
ASTLDRRYQETQY,TRBV11-2,TRBJ2-5
ASSQGVMFDRDTEAF,TRBV4-3,TRBJ1-1
ASSLYQGSQETQY,TRBV7-9,TRBJ2-5
AWKGVRVFSNEKLF,TRBV30,TRBJ1-4
ASSKPGVSYGYT,TRBV6-5,TRBJ1-2
ASSQEARQRSYEQY,TRBV23-1,TRBJ2-7
ASSPSGTGQPYGYT,TRBV4-2,TRBJ1-2
ASSLGGTGYGYT,TRBV7-2,TRBJ1-2
ASSTAGRNSPLH,TRBV19,TRBJ1-6
ASSLASDRGVSPLH,TRBV5-5,TRBJ1-6
ASSPRDRGSGELF,TRBV18,TRBJ2-2
ASRGTGGSPLH,TRBV2,TRBJ1-6
ASSLEAVRTSLAYNEQF,TRBV5-5,TRBJ2-1
ASSELLGLAGRSSSEQF,TRBV2,TRBJ2-1
ASSYSKLLAANTGELF,TRBV6-2/TRBV6-3,TRBJ2-2
ASSYSRVSSGANVLT,TRBV6-2/TRBV6-3,TRBJ2-6
ASSRRWADSSGNTIY,TRBV6-2/TRBV6-3,TRBJ1-3
ATSRSVYTNTEAF,TRBV15,TRBJ1-1
ASRGQGHSPLH,TRBV28,TRBJ1-6
ASSLASGSYNEQF,TRBV5-1,TRBJ2-1
ASSPHTLQETQY,TRBV11-2,TRBJ2-5
SVGGQGAGGYT,TRBV29-1,TRBJ1-2
ASSQVGKGSVDEQF,TRBV4-3,TRBJ2-1
ASATRGQFNEKLF,TRBV18,TRBJ1-4
ASGLSRGADTEAF,TRBV12-5,TRBJ1-1
ASSPLQGGPNSPLH,TRBV18,TRBJ1-6
ASGLVRQGARGSQPQH,TRBV12-5,TRBJ1-5
ASSYSIWTGGYGYT,TRBV6-5,TRBJ1-2
ASSYGWAQPQH,TRBV6-2/TRBV6-3,TRBJ1-5
ASSLSIQGNAEAF,TRBV11-2,TRBJ1-1
ASSFTGEGNTIY,TRBV7-9,TRBJ1-3
ASSPGRAAYEQY,TRBV18,TRBJ2-7
ASSLDPHMNTEAF,TRBV7-2,TRBJ1-1
ASSSQPETEKLF,TRBV5-1,TRBJ1-4
ATSRNPGTKAGYT,TRBV15,TRBJ1-2
ASSADRGRVDTQY,TRBV7-2,TRBJ2-3
ASRAGTALNYGYT,TRBV9,TRBJ1-2
ASTRDLIYEQY,TRBV28,TRBJ2-7
ASSAGGLAKNIQY,TRBV5-4,TRBJ2-4